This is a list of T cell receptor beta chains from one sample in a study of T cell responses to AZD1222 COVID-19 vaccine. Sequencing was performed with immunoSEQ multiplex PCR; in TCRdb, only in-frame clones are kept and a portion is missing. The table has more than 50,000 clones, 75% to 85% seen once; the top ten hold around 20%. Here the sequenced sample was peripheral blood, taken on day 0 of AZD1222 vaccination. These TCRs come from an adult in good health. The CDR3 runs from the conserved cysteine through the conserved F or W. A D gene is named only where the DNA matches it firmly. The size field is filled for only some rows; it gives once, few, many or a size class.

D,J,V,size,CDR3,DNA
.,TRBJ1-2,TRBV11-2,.,CASSPAGLESSF,TGTGCCAGCAGCCCGGCTGGGTTGGAATCGTCCTTC
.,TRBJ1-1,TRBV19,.,CASLPGKNTEAFF,TGTGCCAGTCTGCCCGGGAAGAACACTGAAGCTTTCTTT
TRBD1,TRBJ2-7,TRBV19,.,CASSFDRGSNYEQYF,TGTGCCAGTAGTTTCGACAGGGGCTCCAACTACGAGCAGTACTTC
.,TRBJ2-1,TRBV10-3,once,CAISGQLGTYNEQFF,TGTGCCATCAGCGGCCAGCTCGGGACCTACAATGAGCAGTTCTTC
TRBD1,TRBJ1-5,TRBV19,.,CATSYPTGGFGQPQHF,TGTGCCACCTCGTATCCTACAGGGGGCTTCGGTCAGCCCCAGCATTTT
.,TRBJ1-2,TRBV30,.,CAWSPPGGNYGYTF,TGTGCCTGGAGCCCTCCGGGCGGAAACTATGGCTACACCTTC
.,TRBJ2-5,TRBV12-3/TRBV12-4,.,CASSFWGGETQYF,TGTGCCAGCAGTTTCTGGGGGGGCGAGACCCAGTACTTC
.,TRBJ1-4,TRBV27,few,CASGGWEKLFF,TGTGCCTCCGGGGGATGGGAAAAACTGTTTTTT
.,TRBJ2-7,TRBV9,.,CASSVVPTPTYEQYF,TGTGCCAGCAGCGTAGTCCCGACTCCTACCTACGAGCAGTACTTC
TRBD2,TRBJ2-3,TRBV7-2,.,CASSLAITSGTTDTQYF,TGTGCCAGCAGCTTAGCCATAACTAGCGGTACCACAGATACGCAGTATTTT
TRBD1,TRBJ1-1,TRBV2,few,CASSSGQGGGAFF,TGTGCCAGCAGTTCTGGACAGGGCGGCGGAGCTTTCTTT
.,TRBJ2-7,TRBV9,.,CASSVEGIPTYEQYF,TGTGCCAGCAGCGTAGAGGGGATCCCTACCTACGAGCAGTACTTC
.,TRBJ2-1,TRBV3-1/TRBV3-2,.,CASSTTSSYNEQFF,TGTGCCAGCAGCACAACTAGCTCCTACAATGAGCAGTTCTTC
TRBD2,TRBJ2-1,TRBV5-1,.,CASSSGLAGGDEQFF,TGCGCCAGCAGCTCGGGACTAGCGGGAGGGGATGAGCAGTTCTTC
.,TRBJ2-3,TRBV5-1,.,CASSFDRGTQYF,TGCGCCAGCAGCTTCGACCGGGGTACGCAGTATTTT
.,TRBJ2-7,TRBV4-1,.,CASSPPGTQGLYEQYF,TGCGCCAGCAGCCCGCCCGGGACTCAAGGTCTCTACGAGCAGTACTTC
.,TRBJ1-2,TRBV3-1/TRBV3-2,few,CASRAPGRNYGYTF,TGTGCCAGCAGGGCCCCGGGACGGAACTATGGCTACACCTTC
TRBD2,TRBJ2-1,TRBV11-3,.,CASSLRQTSVNEQFF,TGTGCCAGCAGCTTAAGGCAGACTAGCGTCAATGAGCAGTTCTTC